This T cell receptor (beta chain) was recovered during a study of T-cell memory formation after mild COVID-19. Study results and caveats: Contracting CD4+ clones were located mainly in CM and EM, and CD8+ clones in EMRA.

This clonotype came up a few times. Its cognate antigen is unknown. Trimming stripped 2 bases from V and 7 bases from J, with 12 bases between. There are 14 residues in the CDR3. Germline CDR1 and CDR2: SGDLS and YYNGEE. TCRdb called the 5' RACE reads again in MiXCR, with one record for every CDR3 protein. The sample lists almost 350,000 distinct CDR3 sequences; more than 20% were seen once. The TCR sequence derives from a man aged 18 to 29 who had mild COVID-19 (a few samples of this study predate the infection). Cell type and time point are not known. The chain uses TRBV9 and TRBJ2-2; D might be TRBD2 (5 bases). The sample consisted of PBMCs or a T cell subset sorted from them (not recorded which). The DNA of the CDR3 is TGTGCCAGCAGCGTTCGGGATGTTAGCGGGGAGCTGTTTTTT. Its translation is CASSVRDVSGELFF.